The T cell receptor (beta chain) under discussion was sequenced for a study of blood T cells in healthy people across ages. With a J-beta primer mix and a sample-barcoded 5' primer, a second PCR ran about 7 to 12 cycles. One entry per CDR3 protein, called by TCRdb with MiXCR from the 5' RACE reads. The sample comprises 890,000 or so distinct CDR3 sequences, about 62% of which are singletons, and roughly 25% rests with the top ten. Overall study results and limits: Because donor CMV status was unknown, expanded clonotype changes were possibly confounded. TCR beta diversity, measured per million T cells, fell in a roughly linear way with age. As naive T cell percentage varied, TCR beta diversity correlated strongly with it.

Trimming cost V 7 bases and J 1 base, with 1 base left between them. This CDR3 has 10 amino acids. Germline assignment: CDR1 LNHDA and CDR2 SQIVND (reference sequence). About this clonotype: Its target is not known.

This chain uses TRBV19 with TRBJ1-1; D uncertain. Sequenced: blood. The receptor comes from a man under 40 in good health. The CDR3 protein is CASKNTEAFF. In DNA form, the CDR3 reads TGTGCCAGTAAGAACACTGAAGCTTTCTTT.